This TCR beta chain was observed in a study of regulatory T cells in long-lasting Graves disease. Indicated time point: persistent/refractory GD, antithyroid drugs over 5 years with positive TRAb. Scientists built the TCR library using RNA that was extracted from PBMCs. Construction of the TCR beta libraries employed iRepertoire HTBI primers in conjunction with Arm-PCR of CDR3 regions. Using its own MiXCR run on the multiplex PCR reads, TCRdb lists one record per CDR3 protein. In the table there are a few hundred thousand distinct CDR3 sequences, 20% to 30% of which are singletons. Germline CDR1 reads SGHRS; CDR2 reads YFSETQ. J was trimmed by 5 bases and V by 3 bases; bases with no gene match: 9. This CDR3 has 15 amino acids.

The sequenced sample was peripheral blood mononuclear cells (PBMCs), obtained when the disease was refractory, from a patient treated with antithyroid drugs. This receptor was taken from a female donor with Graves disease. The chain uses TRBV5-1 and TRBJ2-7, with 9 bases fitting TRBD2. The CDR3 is CASSSRNSGSNEQYF. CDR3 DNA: TGCGCCAGCAGCTCCCGGAATAGCGGGAGTAACGAGCAGTACTTC.